This paragraph covers one TCR beta chain sequence. Its antigen is currently unknown. The length of the CDR3 is 15 residues. V lost 6 bases to trimming and J lost 6 bases; unmatched junction nucleotides: 7. Germline V gene sequence: CDR1 LNHDA, CDR2 SQIVND (reference sequence). The data were obtained in a study of siplizumab effects on memory and regulatory T cells. The study, taken as a whole, reports: Naive T cells appeared more varied than memory cells and looked like key alloresponse contributors.

TCR templates, roughly 100,000 per sample, were assayed. Clones were read by immunoSEQ multiplex PCR, and TCRdb kept only the in-frame ones, dropping some. The sample yields 100,000 or so clones, 75% to 95% seen once. The chain uses TRBV19 and TRBJ2-1, with 11 bases matching TRBD2. Input material: CD4+ T cells sorted from blood. This receptor was identified in a human donor in good health. Some clones in this sample may be carry-over from other donors' samples. The CDR3 sequence is CASRLIAGGSNEQFF. The CDR3 DNA follows: TGTGCCAGTAGGCTAATAGCGGGAGGGAGCAATGAGCAGTTCTTC.